This T cell receptor (beta chain) was found in a study of post-analysis software for immune sequencing data. As for the study in general: Progressive-relapsing, secondary progressive and relapsing-remitting multiple sclerosis were among the disease courses included. Study-wide points: Relative to controls, patients had 4 or 5 TRBV segments at higher frequency, with TRBV5-6, TRBV5-1 and TRBV20-1 among these.

V was clipped by 4 bases and J by 6 bases; unmatched bases: 7. The CDR3 has 13 amino acids. CDR1 SQVTM and CDR2 ANQGSEA come from the germline V gene. With respect to this clonotype: Its specificity is not known.

Presence of unique molecular identifiers characterized the TCR beta cDNA libraries. When roughly 0.9 to 10 million T cells were used, they gave a few hundred thousand cDNA molecules. TCRdb itself ran the PCR reads through MiXCR, one entry per CDR3 protein. This sample yields about 820,000 distinct CDR3 sequences, of which approximately 53% are seen a single time; roughly 4.4% belongs to the top ten. The TCR was taken from a girl aged 5-17 years with multiple sclerosis. J is TRBJ2-3 and V is TRBV29-1, with 7 positions matching TRBD2. Sequenced sample: blood. CDR3 in DNA: TGCAGCGTTGTTATTGCGGGAGAGGATACGCAGTATTTT. Translating it yields CSVVIAGEDTQYF.